These 17 T cell receptor beta chains were sequenced from one sample in a study of blood T cell repertoires in COVID-19. The table came from immunoSEQ multiplex PCR; TCRdb's copy has only in-frame clones and leaves some out. In the table there are approximately 75,000 clones, 85% to 90% of which are singletons. Sequencing was carried out using peripheral blood. These receptors came from a man aged 55 to 70 with acute or convalescent COVID-19.

This clone is a singleton in its sample. The chain joins TRBV5-1 to TRBJ2-7, with a tentative D call TRBD2 (6 bases). The ends were cut back, 0 bases at V and 7 bases at J, with 17 bases in the middle. The CDR3 is made up of 15 amino acids. The germline gives CDR1 SGHRS, CDR2 YFSETQ. CDR3 region: CASSLASVGGGEQYF. CDR3 nucleotides: TGCGCCAGCAGCTTGGCCTCCGTGGGAGGCGGGGAGCAGTACTTC.

The table lists this clone with a count of one. V and J are TRBV20-1 and TRBJ2-7, with 8 nucleotides matching TRBD2. Trimming removed 3 bases from V and 3 bases from J; junction bases left unmatched: 10. From germline, CDR1 is DFQATT and CDR2 SNEGSKA (reference sequence). The CDR3 consists of 15 residues. The chain's CDR3 is CSASLAREVYYEQYF. CDR3 in DNA: TGCAGTGCTAGTCTGGCGCGGGAGGTTTACTACGAGCAGTACTTC.

This rearrangement joins TRBV6-4 to TRBJ2-3, with D maybe TRBD2 (6 bases). CDR1 and CDR2 from the germline V gene are MRHNA and SNTAGT. V was trimmed by 3 bases and J by 0 bases, leaving 10 bases between them. The CDR3 runs to 15 residues. CDR3 amino acids: CASSEGGTSTDTQYF. CDR3 DNA sequence: TGTGCCAGCAGTGAGGGCGGGACTAGCACAGATACGCAGTATTTT.

The CDR3 region is CASSFAPGDATEAFF. The CDR3 coding sequence is TGTGCCAGCAGCTTTGCGCCAGGGGATGCCACTGAAGCTTTCTTT. The rearrangement joins TRBV12-1 to TRBJ1-1; the table assigns TRBD1, which was not confirmed against the DNA. TRBV12-1 is a listed pseudogene. CDR3 length: 15 amino acids.

The chain is built from TRBV11-2 and TRBJ2-3; 8 bases agree with TRBD2. The germline V gene has CDR1 SGHAT and CDR2 FQNNGV. CDR3 size: 16 residues. V was clipped by 5 bases and J by 4 bases; unmatched bases: 11. This chain's CDR3 is CASSLTPGLGADTQYF. For the CDR3, the DNA is TGTGCCAGCAGCCTTACTCCGGGACTAGGTGCAGATACGCAGTATTTT.

V is TRBV24-1 and J is TRBJ2-3; 7 positions agree with TRBD1. After removal of 3 bases from V and 2 bases from J, the junction contained 10 bases not matched to a gene. The CDR3 is 17 residues long. The V gene's germline CDR1 is KGHDR and CDR2 SFDVKD. The chain's CDR3 is CATSDPQQGLYTDTQYF. The DNA for the CDR3 is TGTGCCACCAGTGATCCACAACAGGGGCTATACACAGATACGCAGTATTTT.

The chain recombines TRBV5-1 with TRBJ2-5; 15 nucleotides line up with TRBD2. Trimming at V came to 4 bases and at J to 4 bases, leaving 8 bases not matched to a gene. CDR3 length: 17 amino acids. Per the germline V gene, CDR1 is SGHRS and CDR2 is YFSETQ. The CDR3 DNA reads as TGCGCCAGCAGCCCCGGGACTAGCGGGGGGTTCGGAGAGACCCAGTACTTC. Translation: CASSPGTSGGFGETQYF.

The gene calls are TRBV24-1 and TRBJ2-2; D is perhaps TRBD1 (6 bases). The CDR3 runs 14 residues. V was shortened by 10 bases and J by 6 bases, with 17 bases between the two germline ends. Germline V gene data show CDR1 as KGHDR and CDR2 as SFDVKD. The CDR3 here is CATTAGTNPGELFF. The CDR3 DNA follows: TGTGCCACAACCGCCGGGACAAACCCCGGGGAGCTGTTTTTT.

This sequence joins TRBV6-5 and TRBJ1-5; D uncertain. Per germline, CDR1 MNHEY and CDR2 SVGAGI. This CDR3 is built from 13 residues. V was pared by 5 bases and J by 9 bases, with 14 bases between. This CDR3 reads CASSRTEKGPQHF. DNA of the CDR3: TGTGCCAGCAGTCGGACTGAGAAGGGGCCCCAGCATTTT.

For this clone: The junction does not match germline at one end; this may be a read error. V usage is TRBV29-1 and J usage is TRBJ2-3, with a possible D match to TRBD1 (6 bases). Per germline, CDR1 SQVTM and CDR2 ANQGSEA. This CDR3 contains 15 residues. CDR3 sequence (DNA): TGCAGCGGTGAAGCTTCGGGACAAAGCACAGATACGCAGTATTTT. Translation: CSGEASGQSTDTQYF.

This chain uses TRBV7-9 with TRBJ2-7; 7 bases align to TRBD1. The CDR3 length is 13 residues. J was trimmed by 4 bases and V by 4 bases; bases with no gene match: 4. CDR1 is SEHNR and CDR2 is FQNEAQ in the germline V gene (reference sequence). DNA for the CDR3: TGTGCCAGCAGCTCCGGACAGGTGTACGAGCAGTACTTC. This encodes CASSSGQVYEQYF. The entire variable domain, with the rest obtained from reference TRBV7-9 and TRBJ2-7, is as follows: DTGVSQNPRHKITKRGQNVTFRCDPISEHNRLYWYRQTLGQGPEFLTYFQNEAQLEKSRLLSDRFSAERPKGSFSTLEIQRTEQGDSAMYLCASSSGQVYEQYFGPGTRLTVT.

This clone has a single count. The rearrangement joins TRBV5-1 to TRBJ2-2, with no clear D. Germline CDR1 and CDR2: SGHRS and YFSETQ. V was trimmed by 4 bases and J by 0 bases, leaving 13 bases between them. The CDR3 runs to 16 residues. CDR3 region: CASSSARASNTGELFF. The CDR3 DNA reads as TGCGCCAGCAGCAGTGCTAGAGCTTCGAACACCGGGGAGCTGTTTTTT.

The chain combines TRBV7-3 with TRBJ2-7; tentatively, D is TRBD1 (5 bases). The ends were cut back, 5 bases at V and 3 bases at J, with 14 bases in the middle. Germline V CDR1 and CDR2: SGHTA, FQGTGA. The CDR3 extends over 14 amino acids. The DNA for the CDR3 is TGTGCCAGCAGCCCGACAGTTTCACTCTACGAGCAGTACTTC. Its protein is CASSPTVSLYEQYF.

V is TRBV11-2 and J is TRBJ2-7; TRBD2 aligns across 7 bases. V was clipped by 7 bases and J by 0 bases; unmatched bases: 6. The CDR3 is 14 amino acids. CDR1 is SGHAT, CDR2 FQNNGV, per germline. This CDR3 is CASIPLAFSYEQYF. CDR3 sequence (DNA): TGTGCCAGCATCCCACTAGCGTTCTCCTACGAGCAGTACTTC. Looking up the rest from reference TRBV11-2 and TRBJ2-7 gives the full variable domain: EAGVAQSPRYKIIEKRQSVAFWCNPISGHATLYWYQQILGQGPKLLIQFQNNGVVDDSQLPKDRFSAERLKGVDSTLKIQPAKLEDSAVYLCASIPLAFSYEQYFGPGTRLTVT.

V and J are TRBV30 and TRBJ2-5; the D gene is possibly TRBD1 (6 bases). Germline V gene sequence: CDR1 GTSNPN, CDR2 SVGIG (reference sequence). The V end was cut by 5 bases, the J end by 2 bases, with 9 bases between. The CDR3 runs 12 residues. The CDR3 DNA reads TGTGCCTGGGGACAGATACAAGAGACCCAGTACTTC. This encodes CAWGQIQETQYF.

The rearrangement links TRBV5-1 to TRBJ2-7, with 7 bases fitting TRBD2. This CDR3 has 14 amino acids. The trim removed 5 bases at V and 5 bases at J, leaving 10 bases unmatched. Germline CDR1 SGHRS, CDR2 YFSETQ. The DNA of the CDR3 is TGCGCCAGCAGTCCTCTAGCGGTCGAGGACGAGCAGTACTTC. It codes for CASSPLAVEDEQYF.

The chain couples TRBV6-5 to TRBJ2-7; 7 bases are a match to TRBD1. The ends lost 6 bases at V and 2 bases at J; junction bases unmatched: 7. Germline assignment: CDR1 MNHEY and CDR2 SVGAGI. This CDR3 has 14 residues. The CDR3: CASRGDRIPYEQYF. As DNA, the CDR3 is TGTGCCAGCAGGGGGGACAGAATCCCCTACGAGCAGTACTTC.